Below are 5 T cell receptor beta chains sequenced from a single sample in a study of siplizumab effects on memory and regulatory T cells. Profiling relied on immunoSEQ multiplex PCR, and the TCRdb table lists in-frame clones only, not all of them. The table includes over 85,000 clones, more than 90% detected once. The sequencing input was CD4+ T cells sorted from blood. The receptors stem from a human donor in good health.

In this sample, this clone turned up once. CDR3 sequence reads: CAIGTGSTYTF. CDR3 bases: TGTGCCATCGGGACAGGGTCTACCTACACCTTC. The J gene is TRBJ1-2, the V gene TRBV30; TRBD1 agrees at 9 bases. CDR1 and CDR2 (germline): GTSNPN, SVGIG (reference sequence). After removal of 8 bases from V and 10 bases from J, the junction contained 8 bases not matched to a gene. The CDR3 contains 11 residues.

The V call is TRBV5-1, the J call TRBJ2-7; TRBD2 agrees at 11 bases. CDR3 size: 16 residues. V dropped 4 bases and J dropped 1; count of bases not matched to a gene: 7. CDR1 SGHRS and CDR2 YFSETQ come from the germline V gene. The CDR3, as DNA: TGCGCCAGCAGCCTCCCAACTAGCGGGGGTTCCTACGAGCAGTACTTC. This sequence encodes CASSLPTSGGSYEQYF. The full variable domain, in which reference TRBV5-1 and TRBJ2-7 provide the parts outside the CDR3, is KAGVTQTPRYLIKTRGQQVTLSCSPISGHRSVSWYQQTPGQGLQFLFEYFSETQRNKGNFPGRFSGRQFSNSRSEMNVSTLELGDSALYLCASSLPTSGGSYEQYFGPGTRLTVT.

This clone was detected once. This rearrangement joins TRBV29-1 to TRBJ2-3; 10 bases map to TRBD2. Trimming at V came to 7 bases and at J to 2 bases, leaving 18 bases not matched to a gene. Germline CDR1 and CDR2: SQVTM and ANQGSEA. The CDR3 consists of 18 residues. As DNA, the CDR3 is TGCAGCGCCGAAGGGATTTATCGACTAGCGGGCCTCACAGATACGCAGTATTTT. Encoded protein: CSAEGIYRLAGLTDTQYF.

The chain uses TRBV27 and TRBJ1-1; no reliable D call. The CDR3 length is 17 residues. The germline CDR1 and CDR2 sequences are MNHEY and SMNVEV (reference sequence). Trimming shortened V by 6 bases and J by 3 bases, and 23 bases separated the two germline ends. The CDR3 is CASRLSGVLVLDTEAFF. Here the CDR3 DNA reads TGTGCCAGCAGACTTTCCGGGGTCTTAGTATTAGACACTGAAGCTTTCTTT.

The J gene is TRBJ1-2, the V gene TRBV6-1, with unresolved D. Trimming pared 6 bases from V and 2 bases from J, leaving 10 bases between. Germline V gene lookup returns CDR1 MNHNS and CDR2 SASEGT. The CDR3 contains 13 residues. This CDR3 reads CASSIQINYGYTF. The CDR3 nucleotides are TGTGCCAGCAGCATACAGATAAACTATGGCTACACCTTC.